This T cell receptor (beta chain) comes out of a study of blood T cell repertoires in COVID-19. Clones were read by immunoSEQ multiplex PCR, and TCRdb kept only the in-frame ones, dropping some. There are about 100,000 clones in the sample; 81% occur only once, and nearly 4.5% lies in the top ten. This clone occurred a few times. Germline V CDR1 and CDR2: WSHSY, SAAADI. V lost 0 bases to trimming and J lost 4 bases; unmatched junction nucleotides: 1. The CDR3 spans 15 residues. This clonotype was sampled from a man in his 60s with acute or convalescent COVID-19. The genes are TRBV10-2 and TRBJ1-5; 9 nucleotides agree with TRBD1. The material sequenced was peripheral blood. The CDR3 bases are TGCGCCAGCAGTGAGTCGACAGGGGGTAATCAGCCCCAGCATTTT. As protein: CASSESTGGNQPQHF.